A selection of T cell receptor beta chains follows, all from one sample in a study of cytomegalovirus exposure and HLA in healthy donors. Profiled with immunoSEQ multiplex PCR; TCRdb holds only in-frame clones, not every one. Altogether tens of thousands of clones are present, 80% to 90% being singletons, with the ten largest covering around 10%. Source material: PBMCs. All receptors come from a woman aged 25 to 39 in good health and CMV-seropositive. The conserved cysteine and the conserved F or W are not part of the CDR3 here. The order of the fields is D gene, CDR3 length, V gene, CDR3 protein. The D gene is left open where the match is weak.

D: -
length: 10
V: TRBV2
CDR3: ATADSNQPQH

D: -
length: 13
V: TRBV7-9
CDR3: ASSLPRVTGTEAF

D: -
length: 12
V: TRBV5-4
CDR3: ASSSNGGSYEQY

D: -
length: 12
V: TRBV6-4
CDR3: ASKSGRFGGELF

D: -
length: 11
V: TRBV18
CDR3: ASSQGTTYEQY

D: -
length: 14
V: TRBV4-2
CDR3: ASSQDPGSPSYEQY

D: TRBD2
length: 14
V: TRBV9
CDR3: ASSVDSREITDTQY

D: -
length: 10
V: TRBV5-1
CDR3: ASIGEHTEAF

D: -
length: 12
V: TRBV27
CDR3: ASSLLRDNQPQH

D: TRBD2
length: 12
V: TRBV5-1
CDR3: ASSPGRGAYEQY

D: TRBD2
length: 17
V: TRBV18
CDR3: ASSSISLLSGRLYNEQF

D: -
length: 12
V: TRBV5-1
CDR3: ASSLAASSYEQY

D: -
length: 11
V: TRBV2
CDR3: ASSENYNYEQY

D: -
length: 10
V: TRBV2
CDR3: ASSSTSYEQY